The 30 T cell receptor beta chains below all came from one sample that was sequenced in a study of shared clonotypes between healthy human individuals. The repertoire was sequenced with immunoSEQ multiplex PCR; TCRdb's copy has only in-frame clones and lacks some. Among about 680,000 clones listed, 55% to 75% were seen once. The sequencing sample was made of memory CD4+ T cells sorted from blood. Subset indicated: CD45RA-negative fraction. The receptors derive from a woman in her 30s in good health.

A few counts support this clone. The V and J genes are TRBV30 and TRBJ2-7, with TRBD2 identical over 7 bases. This CDR3 region has 14 residues. J gave up 7 bases and V 4 bases, and 13 bases lay outside the gene matches. The germline V gene encodes CDR1 GTSNPN and CDR2 SVGIG (reference sequence). The CDR3 reads CAWTSLGLYSEQYF. Here the CDR3 DNA reads TGTGCCTGGACCTCTTTGGGACTATACTCGGAGCAGTACTTC.

The sample holds a few counts of this clone. J is TRBJ2-1 and V is TRBV7-3; possible D gene TRBD1, 5 bases. The CDR3 is 12 residues long. V lost 0 bases and J lost 10, with 7 bases in between. Germline V lookup: CDR1 SGHTA, CDR2 FQGTGA. CDR3 in amino acids: CASSLTAGEQFF. The CDR3 DNA sequence: TGTGCCAGCAGCTTAACGGCAGGGGAGCAGTTCTTC.

This clone occurred many times. Other DNA sequences from this sample encode an identical CDR3 as well. The V and J genes are TRBV27 and TRBJ2-1; 7 bases map to TRBD2. V was clipped by 2 bases and J by 4 bases; unmatched bases: 2. The CDR3 contains 14 residues. CDR1 MNHEY and CDR2 SMNVEV come from the germline V gene (reference sequence). The chain's CDR3 is CASSLEAGYNEQFF. DNA for the CDR3: TGTGCCAGCAGTTTAGAAGCGGGGTACAATGAGCAGTTCTTC.

Details on this clone: One base separates it from a far larger clone, so it is likely a read error. The gene calls are TRBV18 and TRBJ2-7; D uncertain. Per the germline V gene, CDR1 is KGHSH and CDR2 is LQKENI. This CDR3 is 12 amino acids long. Here the CDR3 reads CANSPDSYEQYF. The CDR3 region has the DNA TGTGCCAACTCACCCGACTCCTACGAGCAGTACTTC.

The chain has TRBV29-1 and TRBJ2-3; D unresolved. CDR3 length: 11 residues. CDR1 is SQVTM and CDR2 is ANQGSEA in the germline V gene. V was trimmed by 6 bases and J by 3 bases, leaving 7 bases between them. The CDR3 region is CSVSNTDTQYF. The CDR3 nucleotides are TGCAGCGTGAGTAATACAGATACGCAGTATTTT.

This clone turned up a few times. J is TRBJ2-3 and V is TRBV18, with a possible D match to TRBD1 (5 bases). The V end lost 3 bases, the J end lost 5 bases, and 18 bases lay between the germline ends. Looked up from germline, CDR1 is KGHSH and CDR2 is LQKENI. The CDR3 loop spans 16 amino acids. The CDR3, as DNA: TGTGCCAGCTCACCTTATTCTACAGGTAGAGGAGATACGCAGTATTTT. Its protein is CASSPYSTGRGDTQYF.

This clone turned up a few times. The V call is TRBV7-9, the J call TRBJ1-4, with 7 nucleotides matching TRBD1. The V gene's germline CDR1 is SEHNR and CDR2 FQNEAQ (reference sequence). CDR3 length equals 15 residues. J gave up 7 bases and V 2 bases, and 7 bases lay outside the gene matches. CDR3 in amino acids: CASSLLGTAGEKLFF. The DNA of the CDR3 is TGTGCCAGCAGCTTATTGGGGACAGCTGGTGAAAAACTGTTTTTT.

A word on this clone: Other DNA variants within this sample encode the same CDR3. The chain has TRBV9 and TRBJ2-5; 8 positions match TRBD2. Per germline, CDR1 SGDLS and CDR2 YYNGEE. There are 15 residues in the CDR3. After removal of 0 bases from V and 5 bases from J, the junction contained 6 bases not matched to a gene. In nucleotides, the CDR3 is TGTGCCAGCAGCGTAGCAGGACTAGCCGAGGAGACCCAGTACTTC. This sequence encodes CASSVAGLAEETQYF.

J is TRBJ2-5 and V is TRBV14; D is undetermined. Trimming removed 5 bases from V and 5 bases from J, with 9 bases in between. The CDR3 spans 12 residues. CDR1 SGHDN and CDR2 FVKESK come from the germline V gene. CDR3 sequence reads: CASSSLGETQYF. The CDR3 bases are TGTGCCAGCAGCAGCCTCGGGGAGACCCAGTACTTC.

About this clone: The same CDR3 also results from other DNA sequences found in this sample. The gene calls are TRBV28 and TRBJ1-2; no clear D. Germline CDR1 is MDHEN and CDR2 is SYDVKM. This CDR3 contains 12 residues. With 2 bases removed from V and 8 bases from J, the gap between germline ends came to 9 bases. Here the CDR3 DNA reads TGTGCCAGCAGTTTACTCTCCGGAGGCTACACCTTC. As protein: CASSLLSGGYTF.

As concerns this clone: Other DNA sequences in the sample encode the same CDR3. The chain joins TRBV27 to TRBJ1-5; TRBD1 might be the D (5 bases). The germline CDR1 and CDR2 sequences are MNHEY and SMNVEV (reference sequence). The CDR3 is 14 amino acids. V lost 2 bases and J lost 4, with 9 bases in between. The CDR3 DNA reads TGTGCCAGCAGTTTAAGGGGTGTGAATCAGCCCCAGCATTTT. It translates to CASSLRGVNQPQHF.

The V call is TRBV11-1, the J call TRBJ2-1; D unresolved. The V and J ends lost 3 bases and 5 bases respectively, with 14 bases between them. The CDR3 runs to 15 residues. The germline V gene encodes CDR1 SGHAT and CDR2 FQDESV (reference sequence). As DNA, the CDR3 is TGTGCCAGCAGCTTGAACCCAGCACAGAACAATGAGCAGTTCTTC. This encodes CASSLNPAQNNEQFF.

The chain has TRBV28 and TRBJ1-1; the match to TRBD1 covers 7 bases. The germline V gene has CDR1 MDHEN and CDR2 SYDVKM. The CDR3 is 14 amino acids. Germline trimming cut 7 bases from V and 1 base from J; bases unmatched to any gene: 6. CDR3 loop: CASTWGDRNTEAFF. DNA for the CDR3: TGTGCCAGCACCTGGGGGGACAGGAACACTGAAGCTTTCTTT. The whole variable domain, remainder taken from reference TRBV28 and TRBJ1-1, is DVKVTQSSRYLVKRTGEKVFLECVQDMDHENMFWYRQDPGLGLRLIYFSYDVKMKEKGDIPEGYSVSREKKERFSLILESASTNQTSMYLCASTWGDRNTEAFFGQGTRLTVV.

A single count supports this clone. The chain employs TRBV6-5 and TRBJ2-7; D unresolved. Germline CDR1 reads MNHEY; CDR2 reads SVGAGI. The CDR3 has 13 residues. V was trimmed by 10 bases and J by 0 bases, leaving 13 bases between them. The CDR3, as DNA: TGTGCCACCCCCCCATGCCGCTCCTACGAGCAGTACTTC. Translated, it gives CATPPCRSYEQYF.

The chain couples TRBV2 to TRBJ2-3; TRBD2 is a possible D gene (5 bases). Between the trimmed V and J ends, which lost 5 bases and 8 bases, there was a span of 14 bases. This CDR3 spans 13 amino acids. The V gene's germline CDR1 is SNHLY and CDR2 FYNNEI. CDR3 amino acids: CASSSQLVGTQYF. DNA of the CDR3: TGTGCCAGCAGTTCACAACTAGTGGGTACGCAGTATTTT. The complete variable domain, with remaining parts taken from reference TRBV2 and TRBJ2-3, reads EPEVTQTPSHQVTQMGQEVILRCVPISNHLYFYWYRQILGQKVEFLVSFYNNEISEKSEIFDDQFSVERPDGSNFTLKIRSTKLEDSAMYFCASSSQLVGTQYFGPGTRLTVL.

The count of this clone is one. This chain uses TRBV7-8 with TRBJ1-4; no clear D gene. From germline, CDR1 is SGHVS and CDR2 FQNEAQ. The V end lost 2 bases, the J end lost 3 bases, and 16 bases lay between the germline ends. The CDR3 sequence is 17 residues long. CDR3 bases: TGTGCCAGCAGCTTAATCGTCGAGTCTTTCTCTAATGAAAAACTGTTTTTT. Its translation: CASSLIVESFSNEKLFF.

This chain joins TRBV15 and TRBJ2-3; the D is unclear. Trimming pared 0 bases from V and 2 bases from J, leaving 12 bases between. CDR3 size: 16 residues. The germline V gene encodes CDR1 LNHNV and CDR2 YYDKDF (reference sequence). For the CDR3, the DNA is TGTGCCACCAGCAGAGATAACAGATCCGCCACAGATACGCAGTATTTT. This encodes CATSRDNRSATDTQYF.

The rearrangement uses TRBV4-1 and TRBJ2-7, with D perhaps matching TRBD1 or TRBD2 (6 bases each). CDR1 MGHRA and CDR2 YSYEKL come from the germline V gene. CDR3 length equals 15 residues. Trimming pared 1 base from V and 3 bases from J, leaving 13 bases between. For the CDR3, the DNA is TGCGCCAGCAGCCAAGTAGGAGGGGGAGACTACGAGCAGTACTTC. The encoded protein is CASSQVGGGDYEQYF.

This chain connects TRBV5-6 to TRBJ2-1, with 7 bases identical to TRBD1. V lost 4 bases, J lost 2 bases, and 9 bases stayed unmatched. Germline V gene data show CDR1 as SGHDT and CDR2 as YYEEEE. The length of the CDR3 is 16 residues. In DNA form, the CDR3 reads TGTGCCAGCAGCCTCCCTGGGGACAGAGCCTACAATGAGCAGTTCTTC. It specifies CASSLPGDRAYNEQFF.

In the case of this clone: Other DNA variants within this sample encode the same CDR3. The V gene is TRBV27, the J gene TRBJ1-1; TRBD1 aligns across 7 bases. Trimming took 5 bases from V and 0 from J; bases not matched to a gene: 6. The germline gives CDR1 MNHEY, CDR2 SMNVEV (reference sequence). The CDR3 runs to 15 residues. The CDR3 DNA reads TGTGCCAGCAGTCGGGACAGAGTTATGAACACTGAAGCTTTCTTT. Translating gives CASSRDRVMNTEAFF.

The chain combines TRBV28 with TRBJ1-3; D is possibly TRBD1 (6 bases). V gave up 10 bases and J gave up 6 bases, with 13 bases separating them. Germline lookup yields CDR1 MDHEN and CDR2 SYDVKM. The CDR3 length is 12 residues. CDR3 sequence reads: CATRTAKNTIYF. In DNA form, the CDR3 reads TGTGCCACTCGGACAGCGAAAAACACCATATATTTT.

This chain joins TRBV7-6 and TRBJ1-5, with D unresolved. The germline CDR1 and CDR2 sequences are SGHVS and FNYEAQ. V lost 1 base and J 0 bases, leaving 10 bases between the germline ends. This CDR3 comprises 16 residues. The CDR3 loop is CASSLEAGHSNQPQHF. The DNA of the CDR3 is TGTGCCAGCAGCTTAGAAGCCGGGCATAGCAATCAGCCCCAGCATTTT.

The genes are TRBV4-2 and TRBJ2-5, with unresolved D. Trimming removed 1 base at V and 4 bases at J, with 16 bases between. The length of the CDR3 is 16 residues. Germline values: CDR1 LGHNA, CDR2 YNFKEQ. CDR3 sequence: CASSQVNTRTGETQYF. CDR3 nucleotide sequence: TGTGCCAGCAGCCAAGTCAACACAAGGACGGGAGAGACCCAGTACTTC.

CDR3 bases: TGCAGCGCCCCCCTCCGTCCCGGGGATACGCAGTATTTT. Its protein is CSAPLRPGDTQYF. This chain links TRBV29-1 with TRBJ2-3; D ambiguous. The germline V gene has CDR1 SQVTM and CDR2 ANQGSEA. Trimming shortened V by 7 bases and J by 6 bases, and 17 bases separated the two germline ends. This CDR3 is 13 amino acids long.

The V and J genes are TRBV4-2 and TRBJ1-5; D possibly corresponds to TRBD1 (6 bases). The CDR3 runs 16 residues. V lost 3 bases and J lost 4, with 16 bases in between. Germline CDR1 and CDR2: LGHNA and YNFKEQ. The CDR3 DNA follows: TGTGCCAGCAGCCAGGGGGGCAGGGAGGGAAATCAGCCCCAGCATTTT. Residues: CASSQGGREGNQPQHF.

V gene TRBV19 combines with J gene TRBJ1-2; D possibly corresponds to TRBD1 (5 bases). Germline CDR1 LNHDA, CDR2 SQIVND (reference sequence). Trimming took 4 bases from V and 7 from J, leaving 10 bases between them. The length of the CDR3 is 12 residues. DNA for the CDR3: TGTGCCAGTAGTAGGGAGGGGACTGGCTACACCTTC. Protein product: CASSREGTGYTF.

The chain joins TRBV29-1 to TRBJ2-5; TRBD1 is a possible D gene (7 bases). Deletions cut 5 bases from V and 3 bases from J, with 10 bases between. Germline values: CDR1 SQVTM, CDR2 ANQGSEA. This CDR3 comprises 12 residues. The CDR3 sequence: CSVRGTEETQYF. The CDR3 DNA is TGCAGCGTTCGCGGGACAGAAGAGACCCAGTACTTC.

The rearrangement uses TRBV5-1 and TRBJ1-2; a possible D gene is TRBD1 (6 bases). Trimming pared 5 bases from V and 4 bases from J, leaving 12 bases between. Germline V gives CDR1 SGHRS, CDR2 YFSETQ. The CDR3 contains 13 residues. CDR3 nucleotides: TGCGCCAGCAGTCCGGGACAAGGCTATGGCTACACCTTC. It encodes CASSPGQGYGYTF.

This chain uses TRBV7-6 with TRBJ2-3, with D uncertain. The CDR3 covers 14 residues. Germline values: CDR1 SGHVS, CDR2 FNYEAQ. V was cut by 2 bases and J by 0 bases, with 6 bases left in between. CDR3 loop: CASSLRESTDTQYF. The CDR3 region has the DNA TGTGCCAGCAGCTTACGCGAAAGCACAGATACGCAGTATTTT.

The table lists this clone with a few counts. This sample includes further DNA sequences coding for the same CDR3. The chain uses TRBV5-1 and TRBJ2-2; TRBD1 or TRBD2 may be the D gene (7 bases each). The germline gives CDR1 SGHRS, CDR2 YFSETQ. The CDR3 extends over 15 amino acids. The V and J ends lost 4 bases and 1 base respectively, with 11 bases between them. The CDR3 DNA reads as TGCGCCAGCAGCAGCGGGACAGAGAACACCGGGGAGCTGTTTTTT. Translation gives CASSSGTENTGELFF. The full variable domain, completed using reference TRBV5-1 and TRBJ2-2, is KAGVTQTPRYLIKTRGQQVTLSCSPISGHRSVSWYQQTPGQGLQFLFEYFSETQRNKGNFPGRFSGRQFSNSRSEMNVSTLELGDSALYLCASSSGTENTGELFFGEGSRLTVL.